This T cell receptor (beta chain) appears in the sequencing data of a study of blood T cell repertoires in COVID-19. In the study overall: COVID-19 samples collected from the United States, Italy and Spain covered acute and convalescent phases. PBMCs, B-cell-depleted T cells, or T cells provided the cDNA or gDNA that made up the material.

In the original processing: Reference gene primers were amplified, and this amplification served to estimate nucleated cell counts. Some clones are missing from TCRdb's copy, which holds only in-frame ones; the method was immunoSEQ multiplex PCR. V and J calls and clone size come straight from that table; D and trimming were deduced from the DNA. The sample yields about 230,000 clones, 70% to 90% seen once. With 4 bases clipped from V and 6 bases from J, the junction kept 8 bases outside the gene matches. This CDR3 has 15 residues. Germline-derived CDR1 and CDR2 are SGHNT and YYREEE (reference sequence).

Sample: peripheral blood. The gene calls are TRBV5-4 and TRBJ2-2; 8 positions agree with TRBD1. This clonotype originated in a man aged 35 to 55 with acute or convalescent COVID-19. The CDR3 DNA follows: TGTGCCAGCAGCAGACAGGGGAGGATCGCCGGGGAGCTGTTTTTT. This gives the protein CASSRQGRIAGELFF.